The rows below give T cell receptor beta chains drawn from one sample of a study of human thymus T cells. TCRdb's table, derived via immunoSEQ multiplex PCR, lists solely in-frame clones and lacks some. The table records about 78,000 clones, around 96% of them present only once. The specimen sequenced was thymus tissue. These receptors all come from a boy less than two years old with a congenital heart defect but otherwise immunologically healthy. Both conserved end residues are part of each CDR3. A D gene is named only where the DNA matches it firmly. Clone size is not always given. Where it is, it says once, few, many or a class for expanded clones.

d_gene	j_gene	abundance	v_gene	CDR3nt	CDR3aa
TRBD1	TRBJ1-1	-	TRBV5-4	TGTGCCAGCAGCCCCCGACAGGGGGTGTCTGAAGCTTTCTTT	CASSPRQGVSEAFF
TRBD1	TRBJ1-1	-	TRBV27	TGTGCCAGCAGCGGGGACAGGGGGAAAGCTTTCTTT	CASSGDRGKAFF
-	TRBJ2-2	once	TRBV7-9	TGTGCCAGCAGCCCCCGGACCCCCCCCGAACCTGACACCGGGGAGCTGTTTTTT	CASSPRTPPEPDTGELFF
-	TRBJ2-3	-	TRBV10-1	TGCGCCAGCAGCCCGGGACTTCTCACAGATACGCAGTATTTT	CASSPGLLTDTQYF
-	TRBJ2-4	-	TRBV30	TGTGCCTGGAGTGTGACAGACATTCAGTACTTC	CAWSVTDIQYF
-	TRBJ1-2	-	TRBV28	TGTGCCAGCAGTCCCGGTTCACAGGTCGGGGGCTACACCTTC	CASSPGSQVGGYTF
-	TRBJ2-3	once	TRBV7-6	TGTGCCAGCAGCTTGGGAGGTTGTGGGTCGCAGTATTTT	CASSLGGCGSQYF
-	TRBJ2-7	-	TRBV11-2	TGTGCCAGCAGCTTATGGGCGGAACTCTCCTACGAGCAGTACTTC	CASSLWAELSYEQYF
-	TRBJ2-3	-	TRBV4-2	TGTGCCAGCAAAGGGCTAGCGTTGACAGATACGCAGTATTTT	CASKGLALTDTQYF
-	TRBJ2-3	-	TRBV14	TGTGCCAGCAGGTCCGGGACGGGGACGCCAGATACGCAGTATTTT	CASRSGTGTPDTQYF
-	TRBJ2-5	-	TRBV5-1	TGCGCCAGCACGGACCCCCGGGGGACCCAGTACTTC	CASTDPRGTQYF
-	TRBJ1-5	-	TRBV28	TGTGCCAGCAGAACTCGGGATAATCAGCCCCAGCATTTT	CASRTRDNQPQHF
-	TRBJ2-7	-	TRBV10-2	TGCGCCAGCAGAAACCGGACAGCATCGACCTACGAGCAGTACTTC	CASRNRTASTYEQYF
-	TRBJ2-7	-	TRBV5-1	TGCGCCAGCAGCTTGGCCTACAGGAGACACCTATCATCTCCTATTAAGGACGAGCAGTACTTC	CASSLAYRRHLSSPIKDEQYF
TRBD1	TRBJ2-4	-	TRBV4-3	TGCGCCAGCAGCCAAGACCACGGAAACCCGGACAGGGCCAAAAACATTCAGTACTTC	CASSQDHGNPDRAKNIQYF
-	TRBJ2-1	-	TRBV27	TGTGCCAGCAGTCCCGGGGAAGTGGTTTCTCGAGGGTCCTACAATGAGCAGTTCTTC	CASSPGEVVSRGSYNEQFF
-	TRBJ2-4	-	TRBV29-1	TGCAGCGTTGTCCCACGAGGGAACATTCAGTACTTC	CSVVPRGNIQYF
TRBD2	TRBJ2-2	-	TRBV13	TGTGCCAGCAGCTTTGGACTAGCGACGGACACCGGGGAGCTGTTTTTT	CASSFGLATDTGELFF
-	TRBJ1-3	-	TRBV7-9	TGTGCCAGCAGCTTAGTATGGGGAAACTCTGGAAACACCATATATTTT	CASSLVWGNSGNTIYF
TRBD2	TRBJ2-1	-	TRBV29-1	TGCAGCGCAGACAAGCGGGAGGTCGATGAGCAGTTCTTC	CSADKREVDEQFF
TRBD1	TRBJ2-2	-	TRBV10-3	TGTGCCACCAAAACATTCGGACAGGGCCCACTCCCTCACACCGGGGAGCTGTTTTTT	CATKTFGQGPLPHTGELFF
-	TRBJ2-5	-	TRBV9	TGTGCCAGCAGCGTAGGAAGAGAGCGAGAGACCCAGTACTTC	CASSVGRERETQYF
TRBD2	TRBJ2-1	-	TRBV9	TGTGCCAGCAGCCCATGGCGGGAGGGCCACAATGAGCAGTTCTTC	CASSPWREGHNEQFF
-	TRBJ1-1	-	TRBV6-4	TGTGCCAGCATGGGTATAACTGAAGCTTTCTTT	CASMGITEAFF
-	TRBJ2-1	-	TRBV5-4	TGTGCCAGCAGCCTGGAGCGAGTCCACCTACCCTACAATGAGCAGTTCTTC	CASSLERVHLPYNEQFF
TRBD1	TRBJ1-2	-	TRBV15	TGTGCCACCAGCAGAACAGGGGATAAAGATGGCTACACCTTC	CATSRTGDKDGYTF
-	TRBJ2-5	-	TRBV11-2	TGTGCCAGCAGCTTAGAGGAGGGAGACCGGGAGGAGACCCAGTACTTC	CASSLEEGDREETQYF
TRBD1	TRBJ1-4	-	TRBV30	TGTGCCTGGAGTCCGGGCCCAGACAGGGGAAGGAATGAAAAACTGTTTTTT	CAWSPGPDRGRNEKLFF
-	TRBJ2-5	-	TRBV7-2	TGTGCCAGCAGCTTAAGCGGGTCCAGCGAAGGGGAGACCCAGTACTTC	CASSLSGSSEGETQYF
TRBD2	TRBJ2-7	-	TRBV5-6	TGTGCCAGCAGCCCGTCACCCGGGACTAGCGGGGGGAGCTCCTACGAGCAGTACTTC	CASSPSPGTSGGSSYEQYF
-	TRBJ2-3	-	TRBV28	TGTGCCAGCAGTCCCGTGGGCGACGAATACACAGATACGCAGTATTTT	CASSPVGDEYTDTQYF
-	TRBJ1-5	-	TRBV6-6	TGTGCACGGGTTACGGGTTGGGGCAATCAGCCCCAGCATTTT	CARVTGWGNQPQHF
-	TRBJ1-4	-	TRBV2	TGTGCCAGCAGTCACAAGGAAAAGAATGAAAAACTGTTTTTT	CASSHKEKNEKLFF
TRBD2	TRBJ2-3	-	TRBV19	TGTGCCACCGGGACTAGCGGGGGCCCCCCCACAGATACGCAGTATTTT	CATGTSGGPPTDTQYF
-	TRBJ1-2	-	TRBV9	TGTGCCAGCAGCATTCGGGACGGGGACTATGGCTACACCTTC	CASSIRDGDYGYTF
-	TRBJ2-4	-	TRBV7-3	TGTGCCAGCAGCTTCAGGGGACCCAAAAACATTCAGTACTTC	CASSFRGPKNIQYF
-	TRBJ2-1	-	TRBV2	TGTGCCAGCAGTGAAGCCTACGAAGGAGAGCCCTACAATGAGCAGTTCTTC	CASSEAYEGEPYNEQFF
TRBD1	TRBJ1-6	-	TRBV7-9	TGTGCCAGCAGCTTGACAGGGGCCAATTCACCCCTCCACTTT	CASSLTGANSPLHF
TRBD1	TRBJ2-7	-	TRBV6-6	TGTGCCAGCAGCCCGGGACAGGACTACGAGCAGTACTTC	CASSPGQDYEQYF
TRBD2	TRBJ2-5	-	TRBV23-1	TGCGCCAGCAGTCACCCCGGACTAGCGGGGTATTTGGACCAGTACTTC	CASSHPGLAGYLDQYF
TRBD1	TRBJ1-2	-	TRBV29-1	TGCAGCGCTAGACAGGGGGCGGGGTATGGCTACACCTTC	CSARQGAGYGYTF
-	TRBJ1-1	-	TRBV5-1	TGCGCCAGCAGCTGCCGCCTGGGAGAAGCTTTCTTT	CASSCRLGEAFF
-	TRBJ2-1	-	TRBV10-3	TGTGCCATCAGAGAGAGGGACCTGGAGATTGATGAGCAGTTCTTC	CAIRERDLEIDEQFF
-	TRBJ1-2	few	TRBV29-1	TGCAGCGTTGTGTTGGGGGGTGGAGCCCATGGCTACACCTTC	CSVVLGGGAHGYTF
-	TRBJ1-5	-	TRBV19	TGTGCCAGTAGTCAACGCGGGGACAGCAATCAGCCCCAGCATTTT	CASSQRGDSNQPQHF
TRBD1	TRBJ1-4	-	TRBV28	TGTGCCAGCAGCCCACAGGGGGCCACTAATGAAAAACTGTTTTTT	CASSPQGATNEKLFF
TRBD2	TRBJ2-7	-	TRBV7-2	TGTGCCAGCAGCTTTAGCGGGGAGGCGAGGTACGAGCAGTACTTC	CASSFSGEARYEQYF